The 19 T cell receptor beta chains below all came from one sample that was sequenced in a study of early T cells in non-severe SARS-CoV-2 infection. TCRdb independently ran MiXCR on the 5' RACE reads; one entry per CDR3 protein. The table shows tens of thousands of distinct CDR3 sequences, with around 10% occurring only once. Sequences were derived from whole blood, sampled at baseline. The source is an adult who was a healthcare worker with PCR-confirmed SARS-CoV-2 infection or an uninfected control (not recorded which).

V usage is TRBV7-2 and J usage is TRBJ1-1; weak D call: TRBD1 (6 bases). V was pared by 3 bases and J by 6 bases, with 14 bases between. From germline, CDR1 is SGHTA and CDR2 FQGNSA. CDR3 length: 14 amino acids. Here the CDR3 DNA reads TGTGCCAGCAGCTTTTCCCCAGGGGTAGCTGAAGCTTTCTTT. Translation gives CASSFSPGVAEAFF.

The chain joins TRBV4-1 to TRBJ2-5, with 8 positions matching TRBD2. The V gene end was trimmed by 1 base and the J gene end by 0 bases; junction bases not matched to a gene: 13. The length of the CDR3 is 19 residues. Germline CDR1 MGHRA, CDR2 YSYEKL. CDR3 in amino acids: CASSQAKLGAAGDQETQYF. As DNA, the CDR3 is TGCGCCAGCAGCCAAGCCAAGCTTGGGGCAGCGGGGGACCAAGAGACCCAGTACTTC.

This clonotype was recorded a few times. CDR3 sequence (DNA): TGCAGTGCTATTCTTCCGAGAGGGACTGAAGCTTTCTTT. Its translation: CSAILPRGTEAFF. The V call is TRBV20-1, the J call TRBJ1-1; D is uncertain. Deletions cut 4 bases from V and 5 bases from J, with 14 bases between. The V gene's germline CDR1 is DFQATT and CDR2 SNEGSKA (reference sequence). CDR3 size: 13 residues.

At least ten counts were recorded for this clonotype. The rearrangement uses TRBV4-1 and TRBJ2-3; 10 nucleotides match TRBD2. In germline, CDR1 is MGHRA, CDR2 YSYEKL. V lost 0 bases, J lost 1 base, and 10 bases stayed unmatched. CDR3 size: 19 residues. CDR3 nucleotides: TGCGCCAGCAGCCAAGAATTCGCTAGCGGGAGCTCTCGCACAGATACGCAGTATTTT. Its protein product is CASSQEFASGSSRTDTQYF.

This clonotype was observed many times. J is TRBJ2-1 and V is TRBV20-1; D unresolved. Germline CDR1 reads DFQATT; CDR2 reads SNEGSKA (reference sequence). The CDR3 runs 14 residues. Trimming shortened V by 5 bases and J by 5 bases, and 16 bases separated the two germline ends. The CDR3 is CSARDHRANNEQFF. The CDR3 DNA sequence: TGCAGTGCTCGCGACCACCGCGCGAACAATGAGCAGTTCTTC.

This sequence joins TRBV10-3 and TRBJ1-1; 9 positions agree with TRBD1. CDR1 and CDR2 (germline): ENHRY, SYGVKD. CDR3 length: 14 amino acids. V shed 3 bases and J 6 bases; nucleotides not matched to a gene: 5. The CDR3 region has the DNA TGTGCCATCAGTGATGAAAGACAGGGGGCTGAAGCTTTCTTT. It specifies CAISDERQGAEAFF.

The V gene is TRBV5-1, the J gene TRBJ2-7; TRBD1 might be the D (6 bases). CDR3 size: 13 residues. CDR1 is SGHRS, CDR2 YFSETQ, per germline. Trimming took off 4 bases at V and 3 bases at J, with 11 bases between the two ends. The CDR3: CASSSRDIYEQYF. CDR3 DNA: TGCGCCAGCAGCAGCAGGGACATCTACGAGCAGTACTTC.

This clonotype has a count of ten or more. The chain has TRBV19 and TRBJ2-7; 8 nucleotides agree with TRBD1. This CDR3 region has 15 residues. V dropped 5 bases and J dropped 3; count of bases not matched to a gene: 9. CDR1 is LNHDA and CDR2 is SQIVND in the germline V gene (reference sequence). The CDR3: CASSFSGTGLYEQYF. The CDR3 DNA reads as TGTGCCAGTAGTTTCTCCGGGACAGGCCTCTACGAGCAGTACTTC.

With regard to this clonotype: Germline is not matched at one junction end, which may reflect a read error. The chain combines TRBV7-8 with TRBJ1-1; 9 bases are a match to TRBD1. CDR1 is SGHVS and CDR2 is FQNEAQ in the germline V gene. The length of the CDR3 is 14 residues. CDR3 loop: CASSWGDRETEVFF. The DNA of the CDR3 is TGTGCCAGCAGCTGGGGGGACAGGGAAACTGAAGTTTTCTTT.

This clonotype was counted only a few times. The rearrangement links TRBV29-1 to TRBJ2-7; no firm D call. The CDR3 extends over 13 amino acids. CDR1 is SQVTM, CDR2 ANQGSEA, per germline. V lost 2 bases to trimming and J lost 2 bases, with 10 bases between them. The CDR3 is CSVENEKTYEQYF. The DNA for the CDR3 is TGCAGCGTTGAAAACGAGAAAACCTACGAGCAGTACTTC.

This clonotype was counted between two and nine times. The chain couples TRBV6-5 to TRBJ2-2, with 8 bases aligning to TRBD2. The CDR3 extends over 15 amino acids. Unmatched junction bases numbered 4, after V lost 6 bases and J lost 1 base. Per germline, CDR1 MNHEY and CDR2 SVGAGI. The CDR3 is CASSRSGRNTGELFF. CDR3 DNA sequence: TGTGCCAGCAGCCGAAGCGGGAGGAACACCGGGGAGCTGTTTTTT.

The sample holds many counts of this clonotype. The chain has TRBV18 and TRBJ1-3; 7 bases are shared with TRBD1. Germline-derived CDR1 and CDR2 are KGHSH and LQKENI. J gave up 4 bases and V 5 bases, and 5 bases lay outside the gene matches. The CDR3 extends over 14 amino acids. The CDR3 region has the DNA TGTGCCAGCTCAACTACAGGGGAAGGAAACACCATATATTTT. It encodes CASSTTGEGNTIYF.

At least ten counts were recorded for this clonotype. The V gene is TRBV4-2, the J gene TRBJ1-6, with 9 bases lining up with TRBD1. The germline CDR1 and CDR2 sequences are LGHNA and YNFKEQ. The trim removed 4 bases at V and 7 bases at J, leaving 5 bases unmatched. The CDR3 has 15 residues. The CDR3 DNA reads as TGTGCCAGCAGCCCGGGACAGGGATCCAATTCACCCCTCCACTTT. Its protein is CASSPGQGSNSPLHF.

This clonotype was seen a handful of times. The chain combines TRBV19 with TRBJ1-2; D may be TRBD1 (5 bases). V was pared by 4 bases and J by 2 bases, with 14 bases between. The CDR3 is 15 residues long. Germline V gives CDR1 LNHDA, CDR2 SQIVND (reference sequence). In DNA form, the CDR3 reads TGTGCCAGTAGTACCCAGCCCGGGACGAACTATGGCTACACCTTC. This sequence encodes CASSTQPGTNYGYTF. The whole variable domain, filled in from reference TRBV19 and TRBJ1-2, reads DGGITQSPKYLFRKEGQNVTLSCEQNLNHDAMYWYRQDPGQGLRLIYYSQIVNDFQKGDIAEGYSVSREKKESFPLTVTSAQKNPTAFYLCASSTQPGTNYGYTFGSGTRLTVV.

As for this clonotype: Mismatch with germline at one junction end may stem from a read error. CDR3 in amino acids: CASRMDEAYERYF. The CDR3 coding sequence is TGTGCCAGCAGGATGGACGAAGCCTACGAGCGGTACTTC. J is TRBJ2-7 and V is TRBV7-8; D unresolved. The CDR3 has 13 amino acids. Germline CDR1 SGHVS, CDR2 FQNEAQ.

In its sample, this clonotype was seen a few times. This rearrangement joins TRBV6-1 to TRBJ2-7; 7 positions agree with TRBD1. The CDR3 is 14 amino acids. Germline values: CDR1 MNHNS, CDR2 SASEGT. Trimming at V came to 6 bases and at J to 4 bases, leaving 9 bases not matched to a gene. The CDR3 DNA reads as TGTGCCAGCAGATCCGGGACAGAAGCTTACGAGCAGTACTTC. Translated, it gives CASRSGTEAYEQYF.

The chain joins TRBV7-8 to TRBJ2-2; 8 bases are a match to TRBD1. Unmatched junction bases numbered 5, after V lost 5 bases and J lost 0 bases. Germline V gene data show CDR1 as SGHVS and CDR2 as FQNEAQ. The CDR3 totals 16 residues. The CDR3 sequence is CASSLGQGANTGELFF. CDR3 DNA sequence: TGTGCCAGCAGCCTTGGACAGGGAGCGAACACCGGGGAGCTGTTTTTT.

This clonotype has at least ten counts. The CDR3 ends on some other residue instead of the conserved phenylalanine or tryptophan, so this is likely a read error. The chain links TRBV9 to TRBJ2-7; maybe TRBD2 (5 bases). V lost 0 bases and J 3 bases, leaving 10 bases between the germline ends. From germline, CDR1 is SGDLS and CDR2 YYNGEE. The CDR3 has 14 residues. The CDR3 nucleotides are TGTGCCAGCAGCGTAGCGTTAGAGGGCTACGAGCAGTACCTC. Translated, it gives CASSVALEGYEQYL.

This clonotype was detected ten times or more. This sequence joins TRBV19 and TRBJ1-6; the D gene is possibly TRBD1 (5 bases). In germline, CDR1 is LNHDA, CDR2 SQIVND (reference sequence). There are 15 residues in the CDR3. V was shortened by 5 bases and J by 7 bases, with 15 bases between the two germline ends. The CDR3 nucleotides are TGTGCCAGTAGTCCACAGGAGCCAGGAAATTCACCCCTCCACTTT. Translated, it gives CASSPQEPGNSPLHF.